Listed below are T cell receptor beta chains from one sample, sequenced in a study of blood T cell repertoires in COVID-19. Profiled with immunoSEQ multiplex PCR; TCRdb holds only in-frame clones, not every one. The profile shows fewer than 300,000 clones, 91% of them singletons. Input material: peripheral blood. These receptors came from a person aged 18 to 30 with COVID-19, enrolled during active disease. Each CDR3 is given with its conserved first and last residue. A D gene is named only where the DNA matches it firmly. Rows may omit the clone size; those that give it use once, few, many or a size class.

J gene | D gene | V gene | CDR3 length | clone size | CDR3 DNA | CDR3 protein
TRBJ2-7 | . | TRBV7-2 | 15 | few | TGTGCCAGCAGCCGCGCGACCACAGGGACCTACGAGCAGTACTTC | CASSRATTGTYEQYF
TRBJ1-3 | TRBD1 | TRBV28 | 16 | . | TGTGCCAGCAGTTCCCCGACAGGGAGCTCTGGAAACACCATATATTTT | CASSSPTGSSGNTIYF
TRBJ2-2 | . | TRBV9 | 11 | . | TGTGCCAGCGGAGGGTCCGGGGAGCTGTTTTTT | CASGGSGELFF
TRBJ2-1 | TRBD2 | TRBV4-2 | 16 | . | TGTGCCAGCAGCCAAGTTGCGGGAGGGCCGTTCAATGAGCAGTTCTTC | CASSQVAGGPFNEQFF
TRBJ1-2 | . | TRBV5-1 | 14 | . | TGCGCCAGCAGCTTGGGACAGGTGGACGATGGCTACACCTTC | CASSLGQVDDGYTF
TRBJ1-4 | TRBD1 | TRBV11-3 | 19 | . | TGTGCCAGCAGCTTAGGACAGGGGGTGACTCCTGCAACTAATGAAAAACTGTTTTTT | CASSLGQGVTPATNEKLFF
TRBJ2-7 | . | TRBV10-3 | 14 | . | TGTGCCATCAGCAAGGACAGCTTTTCCTACGAGCAGTACTTC | CAISKDSFSYEQYF
TRBJ1-5 | TRBD1 | TRBV4-1 | 16 | . | TGCGCCAGCAGCCGGTCCTTGACAGGGTCTTATCAGCCCCAGCATTTT | CASSRSLTGSYQPQHF
TRBJ1-5 | . | TRBV4-3 | 15 | . | TGCGCCAGCAGCCAATCCGGAGTTAGCAATCAGCCCCAGCATTTT | CASSQSGVSNQPQHF
TRBJ2-7 | TRBD2 | TRBV28 | 16 | . | TGTGCCAGCAGTACCCCCCGGGACTACCCAAGGTACGAGCAGTACTTC | CASSTPRDYPRYEQYF
TRBJ1-5 | TRBD1 | TRBV24-1 | 17 | . | TGTGCCACCAGCCCGGGACAGGGGGCCTTTGGTAATCAGCCCCAGCATTTT | CATSPGQGAFGNQPQHF
TRBJ1-2 | . | TRBV19 | 14 | . | TGTGCCAGTAGTATCGGGGGGCTCCGAAGTGGCTACACCTTC | CASSIGGLRSGYTF
TRBJ1-1 | . | TRBV19 | 14 | . | TGTGCCACCCACAACAGTGGTTTGAACACTGAAGCTTTCTTT | CATHNSGLNTEAFF
TRBJ2-5 | TRBD1 | TRBV7-9 | 15 | . | TGTGCCAGCAGCTTCCAAGACAGGGGGCTAGAGACCCAGTACTTC | CASSFQDRGLETQYF
TRBJ2-7 | TRBD1 | TRBV7-3 | 17 | once | TGTGCCAGCAGCTTACTTTCCCGGACAGGGGGCCGCTACGAGCAGTACTTC | CASSLLSRTGGRYEQYF
TRBJ2-7 | . | TRBV14 | 15 | . | TGTGCCAGCAGCCCCCTTGGTGGGGGGTCCGACGAGCAGTACTTC | CASSPLGGGSDEQYF
TRBJ2-5 | TRBD1 | TRBV3-1/TRBV3-2 | 15 | . | TGTGCCAGCAGCCCCTCGACAGGGATAATAGAGACCCAGTACTTC | CASSPSTGIIETQYF
TRBJ1-1 | . | TRBV14 | 14 | . | TGTGCCAGCAGCCAATCGGCGGCCGGCACTGAAGCTTTCTTT | CASSQSAAGTEAFF
TRBJ1-2 | . | TRBV11-2 | 13 | . | TGTGCCAGCAGCTCGGGACAAGACTATGGCTACACCTTC | CASSSGQDYGYTF
TRBJ2-7 | TRBD1 | TRBV18 | 13 | once | TGTGCCAGCTCACCGCCTACAGGGGGCGAGCAGTACTTC | CASSPPTGGEQYF
TRBJ1-3 | . | TRBV12-3/TRBV12-4 | 13 | . | TGTGCCAGCAGTTTTGGGGGGGCGAACACCATATATTTT | CASSFGGANTIYF
TRBJ2-5 | . | TRBV5-1 | 14 | . | TGCGCCAGCAGACCCAGTAGCGACCAAGAGACCCAGTACTTC | CASRPSSDQETQYF
TRBJ1-1 | . | TRBV7-9 | 12 | . | TGTGCCAGCAGCCCCCGGTCGGCTGAAGCTTTCTTT | CASSPRSAEAFF
TRBJ2-7 | TRBD1 | TRBV11-2 | 15 | . | TGTGCCAGCAGCTTGGGACAGGCGTTCTCCTACGAGCAGTACTTC | CASSLGQAFSYEQYF
TRBJ1-1 | . | TRBV5-1 | 14 | . | TGCGCCAGCAGCTTCGGGCAGGGCGTCACTGAAGCTTTCTTT | CASSFGQGVTEAFF
TRBJ1-2 | . | TRBV29-1 | 14 | . | TGCAGCGTTGTATCGGGGGTTAGGAACTATGGCTACACCTTC | CSVVSGVRNYGYTF
TRBJ1-1 | . | TRBV5-4 | 13 | . | TGTGCCAGCAGCTTACAGGGGAACACTGAAGCTTTCTTT | CASSLQGNTEAFF
TRBJ2-7 | TRBD1 | TRBV27 | 13 | . | TGTGCCAGCAGACGACAGGGCACGGGTGAGCAGTACTTC | CASRRQGTGEQYF
TRBJ2-7 | TRBD2 | TRBV11-2 | 14 | once | TGTGCCAGCAACGCCTGGGGGGGGGACTACGAGCAGTACTTC | CASNAWGGDYEQYF
TRBJ2-7 | TRBD2 | TRBV7-8 | 15 | once | TGTGCCAGCAGCTTGACCGGGACTAGCACCTACGAGCAGTACTTC | CASSLTGTSTYEQYF
TRBJ2-7 | TRBD2 | TRBV6-5 | 14 | . | TGTGCCAGCAGTCCTGGGACTACCACCTACGAGCAGTACTTC | CASSPGTTTYEQYF
TRBJ1-4 | TRBD1 | TRBV4-1 | 17 | once | TGCGCCAGCAGCCAAGAACCGGGGACAGGGGGTAATGAAAAACTGTTTTTT | CASSQEPGTGGNEKLFF
TRBJ2-1 | . | TRBV18 | 16 | . | TGTGCCAGCTCACCACCGGATGCGGCCCCCTACAATGAGCAGTTCTTC | CASSPPDAAPYNEQFF
TRBJ1-2 | . | TRBV24-1 | 14 | . | TGTGCCACCAGTGATTTTAGGAGTAACTATGGCTACACCTTC | CATSDFRSNYGYTF
TRBJ2-7 | . | TRBV9 | 15 | once | TGTGCCAGCAGCCTATCGGACTACCGAGGGGTCGAGCAGTACTTC | CASSLSDYRGVEQYF
TRBJ2-7 | . | TRBV27 | 13 | . | TGTGCCAGCAGTTTAACAGGAACCTACGAGCAGTACTTC | CASSLTGTYEQYF
TRBJ2-5 | . | TRBV2 | 13 | . | TGTGCCACCCGGAAGATAGCCCAAGAGACCCAGTACTTC | CATRKIAQETQYF
TRBJ2-3 | . | TRBV27 | 15 | . | TGTGCCAGCAGTTTCTACCCATCGCCCACAGATACGCAGTATTTT | CASSFYPSPTDTQYF
TRBJ1-4 | . | TRBV20-1 | 14 | . | TGCAGTGCTAGTTCCCCGAGGGATGGTGAAAAACTGTTTTTT | CSASSPRDGEKLFF
TRBJ1-4 | . | TRBV7-9 | 17 | . | TGTGCCAGCAGCTCGACCAGGGGAGTCTCAACTAATGAAAAACTGTTTTTT | CASSSTRGVSTNEKLFF
TRBJ2-3 | TRBD1 | TRBV9 | 16 | . | TGTGCCAGCAGCGTAAACCCGGGACAGCTCACAGATACGCAGTATTTT | CASSVNPGQLTDTQYF
TRBJ1-4 | . | TRBV12-3/TRBV12-4 | 11 | . | TGTGCCAGCAGCGTTAATGAAAAACTGTTTTTT | CASSVNEKLFF
TRBJ2-1 | TRBD1 | TRBV7-9 | 13 | . | TGTGCCAGCAGCGGCTTACAGGGGGTTAGCCTTCTCTTC | CASSGLQGVSLLF
TRBJ2-1 | . | TRBV5-1 | 13 | . | TGCGCCAGCAGCTTTACGTCTCCGGGTGAGCAGTTCTTC | CASSFTSPGEQFF
TRBJ1-2 | . | TRBV30 | 18 | . | TGTGCCTGGACCAATCAGGGACTTATATCCCTTAGAAACTATGGCTACACCTTC | CAWTNQGLISLRNYGYTF
TRBJ1-4 | . | TRBV4-1 | 15 | . | TGCGCCAGCAGCCCGTGGGGCGGAAACTCAGGAAAACTGTTTTTT | CASSPWGGNSGKLFF
TRBJ2-3 | TRBD2 | TRBV2 | 15 | . | TGTGCCAGCAGTCCCTTAGCGGGATACACAGATACGCAGTATTTT | CASSPLAGYTDTQYF
TRBJ2-5 | TRBD2 | TRBV7-2 | 16 | . | TGTGCCAGCAGCTTAGGTCCTAGCGGCGGGGGTGAGACCCAGTACTTC | CASSLGPSGGGETQYF
TRBJ1-2 | TRBD1 | TRBV10-3 | 16 | . | TGTGCCGCTCGGGACAGATCGCTTAGTTCTAACTATGGCTACACCTTC | CAARDRSLSSNYGYTF